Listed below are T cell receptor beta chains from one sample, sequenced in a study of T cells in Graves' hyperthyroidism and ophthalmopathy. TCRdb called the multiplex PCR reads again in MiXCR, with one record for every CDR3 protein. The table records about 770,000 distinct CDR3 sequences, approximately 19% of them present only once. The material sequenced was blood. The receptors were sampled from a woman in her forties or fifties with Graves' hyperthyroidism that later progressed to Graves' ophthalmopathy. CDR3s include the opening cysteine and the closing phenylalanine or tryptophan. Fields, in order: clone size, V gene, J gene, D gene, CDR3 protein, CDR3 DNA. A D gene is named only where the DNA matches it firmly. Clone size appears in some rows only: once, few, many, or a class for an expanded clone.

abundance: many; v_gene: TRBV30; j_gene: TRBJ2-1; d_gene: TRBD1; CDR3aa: CAWSPLDRGADYNEQFF; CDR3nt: TGTGCCTGGAGCCCACTGGACAGGGGCGCAGACTACAATGAGCAGTTCTTC
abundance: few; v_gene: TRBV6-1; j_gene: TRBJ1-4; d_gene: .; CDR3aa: CASSDVGRGNEKLFF; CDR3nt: TGTGCCAGCAGTGATGTAGGACGGGGGAATGAAAAACTGTTTTTT
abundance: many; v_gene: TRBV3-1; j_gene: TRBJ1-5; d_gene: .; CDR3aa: CASSQDLGDDSNQPQHF; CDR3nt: TGTGCCAGCAGCCAAGATTTGGGGGACGATAGCAATCAGCCCCAGCATTTT
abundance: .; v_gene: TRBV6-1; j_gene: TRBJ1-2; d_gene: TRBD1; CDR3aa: CASSPNRGLPYGYTF; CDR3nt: TGTGCCAGCAGCCCCAACAGGGGGCTGCCCTATGGCTACACCTTC
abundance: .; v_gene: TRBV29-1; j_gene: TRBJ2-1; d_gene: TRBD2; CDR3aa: CSVVGLAGALEQFF; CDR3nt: TGCAGCGTCGTTGGCCTAGCGGGGGCTCTTGAGCAGTTCTTC
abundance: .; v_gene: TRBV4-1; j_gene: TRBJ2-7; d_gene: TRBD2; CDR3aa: CASSREGRVYEQYF; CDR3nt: TGCGCCAGCAGCCGAGAGGGGAGGGTCTACGAGCAGTACTTC
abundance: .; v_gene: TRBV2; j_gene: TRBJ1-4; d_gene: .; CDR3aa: CASSEAPGAGEKLFF; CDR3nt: TGTGCCAGCAGTGAAGCGCCCGGGGCTGGTGAAAAACTGTTTTTT
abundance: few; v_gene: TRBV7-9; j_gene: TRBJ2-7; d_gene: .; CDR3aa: CASSSVAAYEQYF; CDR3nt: TGTGCCAGCAGCTCAGTGGCAGCCTACGAGCAGTACTTC
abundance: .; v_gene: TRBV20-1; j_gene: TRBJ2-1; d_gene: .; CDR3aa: CSARDSGATNEQFF; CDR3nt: TGCAGTGCTAGAGATAGTGGGGCCACCAATGAGCAGTTCTTC
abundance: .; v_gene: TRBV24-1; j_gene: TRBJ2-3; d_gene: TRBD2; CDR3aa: CATSDVAGGTDTQYF; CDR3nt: TGTGCCACCAGTGACGTAGCGGGGGGCACAGATACGCAGTATTTT
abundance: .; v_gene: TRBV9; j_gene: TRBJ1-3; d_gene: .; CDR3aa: CASSVEWETGNTIYF; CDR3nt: TGTGCCAGCAGCGTAGAGTGGGAAACTGGAAACACCATATATTTT
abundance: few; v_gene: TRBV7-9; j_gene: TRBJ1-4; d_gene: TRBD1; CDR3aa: CASSPYDRGNEKLFF; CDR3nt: TGTGCCAGCAGCCCCTATGACAGGGGTAATGAAAAACTGTTTTTT
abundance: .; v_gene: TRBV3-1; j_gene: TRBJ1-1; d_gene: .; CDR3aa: CASSRRGRANTEAFF; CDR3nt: TGTGCCAGCAGCCGCAGGGGAAGGGCGAACACTGAAGCTTTCTTT
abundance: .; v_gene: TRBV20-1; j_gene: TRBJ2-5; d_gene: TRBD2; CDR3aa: CSASIAGDQRETQYF; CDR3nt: TGCAGTGCGAGCATAGCGGGGGACCAAAGGGAGACCCAGTACTTC
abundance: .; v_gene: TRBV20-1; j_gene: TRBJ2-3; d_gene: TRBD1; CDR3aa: CSATTGVIDMQYF; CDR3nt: TGCAGTGCTACTACAGGGGTGATAGATATGCAGTATTTT
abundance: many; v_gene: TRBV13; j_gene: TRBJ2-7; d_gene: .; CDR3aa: CASSLAVSVYEQYF; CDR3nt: TGTGCCAGCAGCTTAGCAGTGAGTGTCTACGAGCAGTACTTC
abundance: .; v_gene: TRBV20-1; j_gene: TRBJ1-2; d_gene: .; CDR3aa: CSAPYSSYGYTF; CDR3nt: TGCAGTGCTCCGTACAGCTCCTATGGCTACACCTTC
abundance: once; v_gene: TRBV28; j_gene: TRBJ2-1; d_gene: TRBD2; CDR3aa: CASTVLAARDEQFF; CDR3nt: TGTGCCAGCACCGTACTAGCGGCAAGGGATGAGCAGTTCTTC
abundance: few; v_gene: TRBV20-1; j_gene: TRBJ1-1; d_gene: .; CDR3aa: CSARVHQNTEAFF; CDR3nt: TGCAGTGCTAGAGTACACCAGAACACTGAAGCTTTCTTT
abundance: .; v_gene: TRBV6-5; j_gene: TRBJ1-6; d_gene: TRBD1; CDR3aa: CASSYWTGTGTGNSPLHF; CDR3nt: TGTGCCAGCAGTTACTGGACAGGGACCGGTACTGGTAATTCACCCCTCCACTTT
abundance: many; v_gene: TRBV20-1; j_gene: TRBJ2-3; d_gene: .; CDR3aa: CSARGPGHEVADTQYF; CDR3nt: TGCAGTGCTAGAGGTCCCGGGCACGAAGTCGCAGATACGCAGTATTTT
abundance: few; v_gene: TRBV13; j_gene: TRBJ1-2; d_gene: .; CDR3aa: CASSSPQVGYTF; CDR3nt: TGTGCCAGCAGCTCCCCACAGGTGGGCTACACCTTC
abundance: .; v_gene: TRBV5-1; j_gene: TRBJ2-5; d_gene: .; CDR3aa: CASSLRPGQETQYF; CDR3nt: TGCGCCAGCAGCTTGCGGCCAGGCCAAGAGACCCAGTACTTC
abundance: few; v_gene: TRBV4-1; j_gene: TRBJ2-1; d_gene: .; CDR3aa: CASSQEDISYNEQFF; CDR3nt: TGCGCCAGCAGCCAAGAAGATATCTCCTACAATGAGCAGTTCTTC
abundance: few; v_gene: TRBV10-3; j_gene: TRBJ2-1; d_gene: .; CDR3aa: CAISGNETQNSYNEQFF; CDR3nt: TGTGCCATCAGTGGGAATGAAACACAGAACTCCTACAATGAGCAGTTCTTC
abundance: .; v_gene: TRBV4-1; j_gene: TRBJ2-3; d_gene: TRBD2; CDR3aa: CASSQALLADTDTQYF; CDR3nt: TGCGCCAGCAGCCAAGCTCTACTAGCGGACACAGATACGCAGTATTTT
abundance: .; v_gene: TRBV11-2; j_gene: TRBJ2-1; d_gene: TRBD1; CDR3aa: CASSLARWDRARNEQFF; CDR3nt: TGTGCCAGCAGCTTAGCGCGGTGGGACAGGGCTCGCAATGAGCAGTTCTTC
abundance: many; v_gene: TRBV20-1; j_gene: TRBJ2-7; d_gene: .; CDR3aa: CSARGDKSSYEQYF; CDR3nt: TGCAGTGCTAGAGGAGACAAGAGCTCCTACGAGCAGTACTTC
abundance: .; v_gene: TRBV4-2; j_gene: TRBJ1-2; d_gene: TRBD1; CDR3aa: CASSQLGQGGYGYTF; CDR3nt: TGTGCCAGCAGCCAACTCGGACAGGGTGGCTATGGCTACACCTTC
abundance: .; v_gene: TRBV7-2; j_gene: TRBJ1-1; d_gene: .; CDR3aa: CASSPGPGAEAFF; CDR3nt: TGTGCCAGCAGCCCAGGTCCCGGGGCTGAAGCTTTCTTT
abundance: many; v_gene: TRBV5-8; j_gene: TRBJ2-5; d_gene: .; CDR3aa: CASSLAGLEETQYF; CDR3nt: TGTGCCAGCAGCTTGGCCGGATTAGAGGAGACCCAGTACTTC
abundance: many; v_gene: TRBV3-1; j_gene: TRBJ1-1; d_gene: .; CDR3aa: CASSQKGNTEAFF; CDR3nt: TGTGCCAGCAGCCAAAAAGGGAACACTGAAGCTTTCTTT
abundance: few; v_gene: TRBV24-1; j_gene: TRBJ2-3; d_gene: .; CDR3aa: CATSAPVGDTDTQYF; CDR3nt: TGTGCCACCAGTGCACCAGTTGGGGACACAGATACGCAGTATTTT
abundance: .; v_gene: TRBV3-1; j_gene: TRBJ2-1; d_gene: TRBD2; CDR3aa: CASSQDSLGGSGYNEQFF; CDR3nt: TGTGCCAGCAGCCAAGATTCATTGGGAGGGTCGGGGTACAATGAGCAGTTCTTC
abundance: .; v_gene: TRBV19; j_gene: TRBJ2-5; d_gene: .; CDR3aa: CASSKPGSQETQYF; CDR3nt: TGTGCCAGTAGTAAGCCAGGGAGCCAAGAGACCCAGTACTTC
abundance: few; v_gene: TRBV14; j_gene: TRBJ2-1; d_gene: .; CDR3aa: CASTLSWGANNEQFF; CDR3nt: TGTGCCAGCACCCTAAGTTGGGGGGCCAACAATGAGCAGTTCTTC
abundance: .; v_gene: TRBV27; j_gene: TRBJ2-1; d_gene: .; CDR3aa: CASSLSLAVYSEQFF; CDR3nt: TGTGCCAGCAGTTTGTCGCTAGCCGTCTACAGTGAGCAGTTCTTC
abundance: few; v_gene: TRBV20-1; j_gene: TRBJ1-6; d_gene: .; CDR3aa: CSARDPGEGNSPLHF; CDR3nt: TGCAGTGCTAGAGATCCCGGGGAGGGGAATTCACCCCTCCACTTT
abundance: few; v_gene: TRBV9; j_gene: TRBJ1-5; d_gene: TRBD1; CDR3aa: CASSVHRTGNNQPQHF; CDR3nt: TGTGCCAGCAGCGTACACCGGACAGGGAACAATCAGCCCCAGCATTTT
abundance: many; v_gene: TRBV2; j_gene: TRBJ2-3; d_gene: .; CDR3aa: CASRGEGRFTDTQYF; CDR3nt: TGTGCCAGCAGGGGAGAGGGCCGATTCACAGATACGCAGTATTTT
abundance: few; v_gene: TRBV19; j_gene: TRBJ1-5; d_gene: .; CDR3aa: CASSYGADNQPQHF; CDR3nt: TGTGCCAGCTCATACGGGGCCGACAATCAGCCCCAGCATTTT
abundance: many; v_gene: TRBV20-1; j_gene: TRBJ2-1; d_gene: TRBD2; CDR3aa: CSARAGGGSYNEQFF; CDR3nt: TGCAGTGCTAGAGCTGGCGGGGGGTCCTACAATGAGCAGTTCTTC
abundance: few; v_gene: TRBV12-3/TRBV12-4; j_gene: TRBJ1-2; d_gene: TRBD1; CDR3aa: CASRPTGQGEGYTF; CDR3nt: TGTGCCAGCAGGCCCACGGGACAGGGGGAAGGCTACACCTTC
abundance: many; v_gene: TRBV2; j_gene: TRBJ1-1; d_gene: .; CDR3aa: CASSEVGLGRAFF; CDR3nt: TGTGCCAGCAGTGAAGTCGGATTGGGGAGAGCTTTCTTT
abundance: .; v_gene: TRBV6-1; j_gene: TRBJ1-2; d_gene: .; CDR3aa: CASSEGGFQSLYGYTF; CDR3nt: TGTGCCAGCAGTGAAGGGGGTTTCCAGAGCCTCTATGGCTACACCTTC
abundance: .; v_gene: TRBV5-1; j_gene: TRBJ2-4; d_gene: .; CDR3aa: CASSHEMRYIQYF; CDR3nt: TGCGCCAGCAGCCACGAGATGCGTTACATTCAGTACTTC
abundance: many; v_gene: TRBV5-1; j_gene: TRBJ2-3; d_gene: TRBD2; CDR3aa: CASSLVTSETDTQYF; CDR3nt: TGCGCCAGCAGCTTGGTTACTAGCGAGACAGATACGCAGTATTTT
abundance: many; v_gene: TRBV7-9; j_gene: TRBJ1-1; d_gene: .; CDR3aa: CASSSLSGVNTEAFF; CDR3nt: TGTGCCAGCAGCTCCCTCTCGGGGGTGAACACTGAAGCTTTCTTT
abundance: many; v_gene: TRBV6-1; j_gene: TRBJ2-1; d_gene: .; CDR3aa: CASSEDLGEQFF; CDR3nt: TGTGCCAGCAGTGAGGACCTCGGGGAGCAGTTCTTC
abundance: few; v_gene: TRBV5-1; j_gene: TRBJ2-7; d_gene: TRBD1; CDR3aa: CASSRDRGLYEQYF; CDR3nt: TGCGCCAGCAGCAGGGACAGGGGGCTCTACGAGCAGTACTTC
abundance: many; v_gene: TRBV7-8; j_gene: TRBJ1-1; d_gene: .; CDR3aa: CASSFSVAQSEAFF; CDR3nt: TGTGCCAGCAGCTTTTCAGTCGCACAATCTGAAGCTTTCTTT
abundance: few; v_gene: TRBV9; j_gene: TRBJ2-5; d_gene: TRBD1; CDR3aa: CASSVGGRGETQYF; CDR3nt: TGTGCCAGCAGCGTAGGGGGCAGGGGGGAGACCCAGTACTTC
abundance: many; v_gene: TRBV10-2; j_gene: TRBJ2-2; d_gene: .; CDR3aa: CASSVLTGELFF; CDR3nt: TGCGCCAGCAGTGTACTAACCGGGGAGCTGTTTTTT
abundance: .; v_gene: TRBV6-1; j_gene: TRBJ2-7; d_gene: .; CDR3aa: CASTRSDSPQSEQYF; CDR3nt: TGTGCCAGCACAAGATCGGACAGCCCTCAGTCCGAGCAGTACTTC
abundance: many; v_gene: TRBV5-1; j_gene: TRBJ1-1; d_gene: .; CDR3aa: CASSSGSGTEAFF; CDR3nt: TGCGCCAGCAGCTCAGGGAGTGGGACTGAAGCTTTCTTT
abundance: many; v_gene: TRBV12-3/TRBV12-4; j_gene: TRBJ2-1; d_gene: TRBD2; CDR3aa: CASSLARGGYNEQFF; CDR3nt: TGTGCCAGCAGTTTAGCGCGGGGGGGCTACAATGAGCAGTTCTTC
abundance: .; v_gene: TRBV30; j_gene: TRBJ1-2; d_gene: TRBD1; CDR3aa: CAWAKGQGRSWYGYTF; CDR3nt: TGTGCCTGGGCTAAAGGACAGGGACGGTCTTGGTATGGCTACACCTTC
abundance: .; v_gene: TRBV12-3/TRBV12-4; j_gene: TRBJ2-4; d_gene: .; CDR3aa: CASSSERRAKNIQYF; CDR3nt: TGTGCCAGCTCCAGCGAACGGCGAGCCAAAAACATTCAGTACTTC